This is a list of T cell receptor beta chains from one sample in a study of blood T cell repertoires in COVID-19. Using immunoSEQ multiplex PCR, the repertoire was profiled, and TCRdb retains in-frame clones only, with some absent. The sample carries tens of thousands of clones, approximately 94% recorded once. The sequenced sample consisted of peripheral blood. Every receptor here comes from a man aged 50 to 60 with COVID-19, enrolled during active disease. CDR3s include the opening cysteine and the closing phenylalanine or tryptophan. A D gene is named only where the DNA matches it firmly. Where a row states a size, it is once, few, many or the class of an expanded clone; other rows omit it.

abundance	v_gene	d_gene	j_gene	CDR3nt	CDR3aa
.	TRBV5-1	.	TRBJ2-3	TGCGCCAGCAGCTTGGTGCTCGGAGGTGGAGTTAGCACAGATACGCAGTATTTT	CASSLVLGGGVSTDTQYF
once	TRBV10-3	TRBD2	TRBJ2-1	TGTGCCATCAGTGGGCCTCTAGCGGGAGGGCCTAGGGAAAATGAGCAGTTCTTC	CAISGPLAGGPRENEQFF
.	TRBV5-1	TRBD1	TRBJ2-7	TGCGCCAGCATGCTTCAACCGGGACAGGGGTCCTACGAGCAGTACTTC	CASMLQPGQGSYEQYF
.	TRBV9	.	TRBJ1-2	TGTGCCAGCAGCGTAGGAGGGTATGGCTACACCTTC	CASSVGGYGYTF
.	TRBV4-3	TRBD2	TRBJ2-1	TGCGCCAGCAGCCCGACTGGACTAGCGGGCCATTACAATGAGCAGTTCTTC	CASSPTGLAGHYNEQFF
.	TRBV2	TRBD2	TRBJ2-5	TGTGCCAGCAAGGTAGCGGGAGTGGAGACCCAGTACTTC	CASKVAGVETQYF
.	TRBV19	TRBD1	TRBJ1-4	TGTGCCAGTAGTGCCCGACAGGGAACTAATGAAAAACTGTTTTTT	CASSARQGTNEKLFF
.	TRBV11-2	TRBD2	TRBJ2-5	TGTGCCAGCAGCTTAGATTTAAGGGTAGCGGGAGAAGAGACCCAGTACTTC	CASSLDLRVAGEETQYF
.	TRBV3-1/TRBV3-2	TRBD2	TRBJ2-3	TGTGCCAGCAGCCTGCCGGGACTAGCGAATCCAGATACGCAGTATTTT	CASSLPGLANPDTQYF
medium-sized	TRBV7-8	TRBD1	TRBJ2-5	TGTGCCAGCAGCTTAGACGGACAGGGTCCGGAGACCCAGTACTTC	CASSLDGQGPETQYF
.	TRBV19	TRBD2	TRBJ2-5	TGTGCCAGCGGGACTAGGCGGGAGACCCAGTACTTC	CASGTRRETQYF
few	TRBV5-4	.	TRBJ2-2	TGTGCCAGCAGCTTGATAGGAGCGAACACCGGGGAGCTGTTTTTT	CASSLIGANTGELFF
.	TRBV28	.	TRBJ1-1	TGTGCCAGCAGTTTATTTACAGGGACTGAAGCTTTCTTT	CASSLFTGTEAFF
.	TRBV5-1	TRBD2	TRBJ2-7	TGCGCCAGCAGCCCGCAGGCTAGCGGGAGCTCCTACGAGCAGTACTTC	CASSPQASGSSYEQYF
once	TRBV24-1	.	TRBJ2-3	TGTGCCACCAAGGCGGGAGATACGCAGTATTTT	CATKAGDTQYF
once	TRBV2	TRBD2	TRBJ2-1	TGTGCCAGCAGTGAAGTAGCGGGAGGGCCCAATGAGCAGTTCTTC	CASSEVAGGPNEQFF
.	TRBV7-2	.	TRBJ1-5	TGTGCCAGCAGCTTAGAGGTGGGCAGATTACAGCCCCAGCATTTT	CASSLEVGRLQPQHF
.	TRBV2	TRBD1	TRBJ1-5	TGTGCCAGCGGGGGACAGGGGGCGACTCAGCCCCAGCATTTT	CASGGQGATQPQHF
few	TRBV5-5	TRBD1	TRBJ2-3	TGTGCCAGCAGCCAACCGAAGGGGGCTGGGGCAGATACGCAGTATTTT	CASSQPKGAGADTQYF
.	TRBV2	TRBD1	TRBJ1-1	TGTGCCAGCTCGGGACAGGGAAACACTGAAGCTTTCTTT	CASSGQGNTEAFF
.	TRBV18	.	TRBJ1-1	TGTGCCAGCTCACCACCCGGGGTTCAGAACACTGAAGCTTTCTTT	CASSPPGVQNTEAFF
once	TRBV2	TRBD1	TRBJ1-1	TGTGCCAGCAGGGACTCGGGACAGCCCGAAGCTTTCTTT	CASRDSGQPEAFF
.	TRBV3-1/TRBV3-2	.	TRBJ1-2	TGTGCCAGCAGCCCCCGTTTCAGTATGTTGGCATTTCCTAACTATGGCTACACCTTC	CASSPRFSMLAFPNYGYTF
.	TRBV5-4	.	TRBJ2-3	TGTGCCAGCAGCCTAACAGGGCCAGATACGCAGTATTTT	CASSLTGPDTQYF
.	TRBV4-1	TRBD2	TRBJ2-3	TGCGCCAGCAGCCGAAGCCCTAGCGGGGTTAGCACAGATACGCAGTATTTT	CASSRSPSGVSTDTQYF
.	TRBV19	TRBD1	TRBJ1-2	TGTGCCAGTAGGCCGGACAGGGCTGAGGGTGGCTACACCTTC	CASRPDRAEGGYTF
.	TRBV19	.	TRBJ1-2	TGTGCCAGTAGTATAGTGGACACCGTCTATGGCTACACCTTC	CASSIVDTVYGYTF
.	TRBV7-2	TRBD2	TRBJ2-1	TGTGCCAGCAGCTTTCCCCCAAGCGGGAGTAGATCCTACAATGAGCAGTTCTTC	CASSFPPSGSRSYNEQFF